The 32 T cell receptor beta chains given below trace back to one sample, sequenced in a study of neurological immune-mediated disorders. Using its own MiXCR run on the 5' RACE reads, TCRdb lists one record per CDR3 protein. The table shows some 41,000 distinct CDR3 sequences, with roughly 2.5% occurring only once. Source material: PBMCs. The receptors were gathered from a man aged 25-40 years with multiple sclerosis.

CDR3 in amino acids: CASSLTLIDSRAKQFF. CDR3 DNA: TGTGCCAGCAGTCTTACCCTAATAGACAGTCGAGCAAAGCAGTTCTTC. The chain combines TRBV6-5 with TRBJ2-1, with D tentatively TRBD1 (5 bases). V was trimmed by 5 bases and J by 11 bases, leaving 25 bases between them. CDR3 length: 16 amino acids. Germline values: CDR1 MNHEY, CDR2 SVGAGI.

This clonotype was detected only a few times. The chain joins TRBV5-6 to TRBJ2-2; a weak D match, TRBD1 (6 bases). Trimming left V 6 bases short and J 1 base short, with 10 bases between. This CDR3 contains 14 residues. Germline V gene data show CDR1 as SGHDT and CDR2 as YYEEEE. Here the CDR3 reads CASIGQMNTGELFF. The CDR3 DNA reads TGTGCCAGCATCGGACAGATGAACACCGGGGAGCTGTTTTTT.

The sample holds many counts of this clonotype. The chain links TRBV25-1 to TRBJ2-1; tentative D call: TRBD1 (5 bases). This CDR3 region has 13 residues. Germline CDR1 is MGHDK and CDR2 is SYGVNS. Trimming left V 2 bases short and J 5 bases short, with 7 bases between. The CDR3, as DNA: TGTGCCAGCAGTGAACTGGGGCACAATGAGCAGTTCTTC. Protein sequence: CASSELGHNEQFF.

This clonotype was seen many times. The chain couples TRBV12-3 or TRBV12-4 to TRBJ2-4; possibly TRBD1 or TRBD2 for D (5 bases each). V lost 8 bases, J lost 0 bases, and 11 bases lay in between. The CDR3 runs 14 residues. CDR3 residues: CASGGLIAKNIQYF. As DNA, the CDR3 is TGTGCCAGCGGGGGTCTAATAGCCAAAAACATTCAGTACTTC.

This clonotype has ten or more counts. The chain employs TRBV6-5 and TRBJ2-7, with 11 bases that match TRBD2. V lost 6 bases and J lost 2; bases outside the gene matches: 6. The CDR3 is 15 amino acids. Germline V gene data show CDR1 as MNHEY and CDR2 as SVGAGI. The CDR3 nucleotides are TGTGCCAGCAGGATAACTAGCGGGGGAACCTACGAGCAGTACTTC. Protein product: CASRITSGGTYEQYF.

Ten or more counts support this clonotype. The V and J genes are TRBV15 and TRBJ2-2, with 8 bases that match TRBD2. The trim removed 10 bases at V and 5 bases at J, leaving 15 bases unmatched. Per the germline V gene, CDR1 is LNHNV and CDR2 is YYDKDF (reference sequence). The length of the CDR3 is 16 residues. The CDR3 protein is CAIRDILAGDTGELFF. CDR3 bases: TGTGCCATCCGGGACATCCTAGCGGGTGATACCGGGGAGCTGTTTTTT.

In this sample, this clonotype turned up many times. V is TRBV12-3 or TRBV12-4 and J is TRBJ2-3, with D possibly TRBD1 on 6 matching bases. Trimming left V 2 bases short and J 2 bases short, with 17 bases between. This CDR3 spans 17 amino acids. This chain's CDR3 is CASSLQGLPSATDTQYF. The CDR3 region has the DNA TGTGCCAGCAGTTTACAGGGGCTGCCCTCGGCCACAGATACGCAGTATTTT.

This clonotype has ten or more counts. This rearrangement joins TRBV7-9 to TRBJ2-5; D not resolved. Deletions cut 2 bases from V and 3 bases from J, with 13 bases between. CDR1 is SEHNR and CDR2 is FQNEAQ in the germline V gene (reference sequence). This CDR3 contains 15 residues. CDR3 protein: CASSLQVPREETQYF. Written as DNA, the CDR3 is TGTGCCAGCAGCTTACAGGTACCCCGCGAAGAGACCCAGTACTTC.

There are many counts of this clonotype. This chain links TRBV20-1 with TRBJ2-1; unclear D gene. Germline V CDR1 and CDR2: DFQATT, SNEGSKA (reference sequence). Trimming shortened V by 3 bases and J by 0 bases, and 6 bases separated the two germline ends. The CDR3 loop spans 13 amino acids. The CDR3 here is CSASVHSYNEQFF. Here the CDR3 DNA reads TGCAGTGCTAGTGTCCACTCCTACAATGAGCAGTTCTTC.

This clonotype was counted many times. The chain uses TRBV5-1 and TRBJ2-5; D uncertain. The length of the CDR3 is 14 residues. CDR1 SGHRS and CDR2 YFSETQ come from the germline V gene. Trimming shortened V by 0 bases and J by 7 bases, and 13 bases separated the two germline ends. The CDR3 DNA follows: TGCGCCAGCAGCTTGGGTCAGCACCTTGGGACCCAGTACTTC. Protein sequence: CASSLGQHLGTQYF.

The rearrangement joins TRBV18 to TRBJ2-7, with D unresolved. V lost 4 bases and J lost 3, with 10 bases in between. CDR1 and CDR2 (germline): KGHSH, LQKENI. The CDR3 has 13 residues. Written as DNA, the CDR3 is TGTGCCAGCTCACGTTCCGGGCTCTACGAGCAGTACTTC. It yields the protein CASSRSGLYEQYF.

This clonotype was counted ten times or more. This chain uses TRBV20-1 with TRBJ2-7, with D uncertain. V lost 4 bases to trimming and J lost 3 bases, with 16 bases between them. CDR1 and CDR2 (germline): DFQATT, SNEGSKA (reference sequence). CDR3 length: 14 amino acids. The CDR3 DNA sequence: TGCAGTGCTACAGGACGCCAGACTCTCTACGAGCAGTACTTC. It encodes CSATGRQTLYEQYF.

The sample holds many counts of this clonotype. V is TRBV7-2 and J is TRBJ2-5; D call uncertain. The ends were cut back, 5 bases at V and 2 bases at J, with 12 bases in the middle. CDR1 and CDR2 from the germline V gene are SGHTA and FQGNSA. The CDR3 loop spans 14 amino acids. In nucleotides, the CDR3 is TGTGCCAGCAGCCTTGGACCGATACAAGAGACCCAGTACTTC. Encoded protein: CASSLGPIQETQYF.

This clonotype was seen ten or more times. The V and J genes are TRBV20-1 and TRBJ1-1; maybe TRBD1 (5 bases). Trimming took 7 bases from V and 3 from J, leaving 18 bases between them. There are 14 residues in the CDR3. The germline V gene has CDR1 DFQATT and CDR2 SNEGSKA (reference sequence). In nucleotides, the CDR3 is TGCAGTGGGACCGGGGGATGGGTGGACACTGAAGCTTTCTTT. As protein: CSGTGGWVDTEAFF.

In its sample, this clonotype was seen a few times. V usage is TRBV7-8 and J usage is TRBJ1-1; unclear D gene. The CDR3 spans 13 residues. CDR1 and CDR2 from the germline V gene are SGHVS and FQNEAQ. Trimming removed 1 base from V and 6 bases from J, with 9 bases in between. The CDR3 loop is CASSLGSHAEAFF. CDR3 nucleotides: TGTGCCAGCAGCTTAGGATCTCATGCTGAAGCTTTCTTT.

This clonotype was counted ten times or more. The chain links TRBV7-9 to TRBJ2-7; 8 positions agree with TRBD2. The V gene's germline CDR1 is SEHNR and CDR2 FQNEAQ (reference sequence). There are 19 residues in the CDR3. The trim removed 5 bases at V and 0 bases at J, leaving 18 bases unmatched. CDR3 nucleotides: TGTGCCAGCAGCCCTCGGTTGATTAATTGGCGGGAGGACTCCTACGAGCAGTACTTC. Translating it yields CASSPRLINWREDSYEQYF.

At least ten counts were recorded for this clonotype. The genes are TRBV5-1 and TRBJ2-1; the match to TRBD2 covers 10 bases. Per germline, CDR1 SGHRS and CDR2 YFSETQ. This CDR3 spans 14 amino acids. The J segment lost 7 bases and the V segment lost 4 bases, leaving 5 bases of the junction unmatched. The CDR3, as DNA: TGCGCCAGCAGCCCAACGGGACTAGCGAATGAGCAGTTCTTC. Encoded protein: CASSPTGLANEQFF.

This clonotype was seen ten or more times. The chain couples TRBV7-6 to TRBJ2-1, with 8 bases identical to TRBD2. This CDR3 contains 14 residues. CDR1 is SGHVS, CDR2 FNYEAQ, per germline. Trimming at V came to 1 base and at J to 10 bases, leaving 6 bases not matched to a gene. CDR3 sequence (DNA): TGTGCCAGCAGCTTAGATCTTAGCGGGATCGAGCAGTTCTTC. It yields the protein CASSLDLSGIEQFF.

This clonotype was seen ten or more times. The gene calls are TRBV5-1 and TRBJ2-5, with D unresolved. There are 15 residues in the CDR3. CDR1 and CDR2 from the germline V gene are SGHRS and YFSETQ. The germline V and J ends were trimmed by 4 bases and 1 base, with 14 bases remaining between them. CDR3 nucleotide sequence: TGCGCCAGCAGCCTCGGTTGGGATGCCCAAGAGACCCAGTACTTC. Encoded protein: CASSLGWDAQETQYF.

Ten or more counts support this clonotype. The DNA of the CDR3 is TGTGCCATCAGTGTGGCTAGCGGGAGACCGTGGTACGAGCAGTACTTC. Protein sequence: CAISVASGRPWYEQYF. This chain connects TRBV10-3 to TRBJ2-7; TRBD2 matches 10 bases. J lost 4 bases, V lost 4 bases, and 10 bases had no gene match. The germline CDR1 and CDR2 sequences are ENHRY and SYGVKD. The CDR3 is made up of 16 amino acids.

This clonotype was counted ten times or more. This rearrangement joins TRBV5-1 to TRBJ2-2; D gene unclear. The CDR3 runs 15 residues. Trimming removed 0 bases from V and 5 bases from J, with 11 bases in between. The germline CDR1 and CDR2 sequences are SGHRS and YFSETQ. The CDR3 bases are TGCGCCAGCAGCTTGGTTGGGGATAAGACCGGGGAGCTGTTTTTT. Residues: CASSLVGDKTGELFF.

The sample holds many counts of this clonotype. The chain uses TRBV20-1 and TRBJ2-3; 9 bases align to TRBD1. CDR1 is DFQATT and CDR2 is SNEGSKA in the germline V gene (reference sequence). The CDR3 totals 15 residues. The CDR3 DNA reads TGCAGCGGTGTACAGGGGGCGGTTGGCACAGATACGCAGTATTTT. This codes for CSGVQGAVGTDTQYF.

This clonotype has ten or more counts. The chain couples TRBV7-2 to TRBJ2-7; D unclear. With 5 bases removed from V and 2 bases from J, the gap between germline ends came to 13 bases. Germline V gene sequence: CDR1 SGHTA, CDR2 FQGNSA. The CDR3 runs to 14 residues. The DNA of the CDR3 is TGTGCCAGCAGCCTAAAGGGCGTCACCTACGAGCAGTACTTC. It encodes CASSLKGVTYEQYF.

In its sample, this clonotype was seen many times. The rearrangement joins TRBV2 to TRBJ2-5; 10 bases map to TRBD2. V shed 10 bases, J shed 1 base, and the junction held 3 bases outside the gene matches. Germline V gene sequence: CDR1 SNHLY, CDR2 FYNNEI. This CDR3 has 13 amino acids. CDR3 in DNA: TGTGCCACCCGACTAGCGGGCCAAGAGACCCAGTACTTC. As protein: CATRLAGQETQYF.

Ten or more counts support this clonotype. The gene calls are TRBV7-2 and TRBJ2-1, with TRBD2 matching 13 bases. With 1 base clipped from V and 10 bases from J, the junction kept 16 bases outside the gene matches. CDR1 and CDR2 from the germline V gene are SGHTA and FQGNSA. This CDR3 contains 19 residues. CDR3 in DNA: TGTGCCAGCAGCTTAGTGCGGGTACTAGCGGGAGGGCCTCAGGTCGAGCAGTTCTTC. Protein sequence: CASSLVRVLAGGPQVEQFF.

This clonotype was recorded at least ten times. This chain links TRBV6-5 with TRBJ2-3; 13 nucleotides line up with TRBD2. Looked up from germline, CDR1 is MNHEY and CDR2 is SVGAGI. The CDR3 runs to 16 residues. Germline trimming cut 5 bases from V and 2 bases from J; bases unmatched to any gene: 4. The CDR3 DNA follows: TGTGCCAGCAGTCGGGGACTAGCGGGGTTCACAGATACGCAGTATTTT. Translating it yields CASSRGLAGFTDTQYF.

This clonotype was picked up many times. CDR3 DNA sequence: TGTGCCAGCATGCGCCCTCTGCTCGGCAATGAGCAGTTCTTC. This sequence encodes CASMRPLLGNEQFF. The V call is TRBV7-2, the J call TRBJ2-1; D gene uncertain. CDR1 and CDR2 (germline): SGHTA, FQGNSA. This CDR3 spans 14 amino acids. V was pared by 7 bases and J by 6 bases, with 16 bases between.

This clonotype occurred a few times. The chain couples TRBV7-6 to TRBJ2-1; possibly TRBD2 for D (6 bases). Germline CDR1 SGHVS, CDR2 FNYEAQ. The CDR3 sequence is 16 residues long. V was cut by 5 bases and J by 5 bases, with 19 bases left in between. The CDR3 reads CASSPRRGGADNEQFF. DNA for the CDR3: TGTGCCAGCAGCCCTAGGAGAGGAGGGGCTGACAATGAGCAGTTCTTC. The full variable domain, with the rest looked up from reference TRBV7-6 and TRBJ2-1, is GAGVSQSPRYKVTKRGQDVALRCDPISGHVSLYWYRQALGQGPEFLTYFNYEAQQDKSGLPNDRFSAERPEGSISTLTIQRTEQRDSAMYRCASSPRRGGADNEQFFGPGTRLTVL.

CDR3 in amino acids: CASLRKGAYEQYF. DNA of the CDR3: TGTGCCAGCCTGAGAAAGGGGGCCTACGAGCAGTACTTC. The V and J genes are TRBV2 and TRBJ2-7; TRBD1 is a possible D gene (6 bases). Germline CDR1 is SNHLY and CDR2 is FYNNEI. V was shortened by 8 bases and J by 2 bases, with 13 bases between the two germline ends. The CDR3 totals 13 residues.

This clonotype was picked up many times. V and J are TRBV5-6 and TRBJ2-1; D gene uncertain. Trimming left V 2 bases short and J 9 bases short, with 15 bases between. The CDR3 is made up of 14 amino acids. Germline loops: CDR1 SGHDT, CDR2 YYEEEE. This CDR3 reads CASSFSRRHPEQFF. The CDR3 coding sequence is TGTGCCAGCAGCTTTAGTCGGAGACACCCTGAGCAGTTCTTC.

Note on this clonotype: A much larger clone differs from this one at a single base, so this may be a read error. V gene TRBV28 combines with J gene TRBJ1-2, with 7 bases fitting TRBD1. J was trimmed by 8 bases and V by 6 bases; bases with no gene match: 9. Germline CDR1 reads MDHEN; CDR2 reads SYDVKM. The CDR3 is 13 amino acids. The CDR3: CASRSKGQPGYTF. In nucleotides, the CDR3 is TGTGCCAGCAGATCGAAGGGACAGCCAGGCTACACCTTC.

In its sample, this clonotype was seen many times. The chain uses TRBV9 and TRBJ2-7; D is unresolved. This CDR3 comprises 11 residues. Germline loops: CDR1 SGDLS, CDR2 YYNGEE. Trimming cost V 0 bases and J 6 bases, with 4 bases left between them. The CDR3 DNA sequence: TGTGCCAGCAGCGTAGGTGGCGAGCAGTACTTC. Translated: CASSVGGEQYF. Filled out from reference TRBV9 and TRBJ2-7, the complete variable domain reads DSGVTQTPKHLITATGQRVTLRCSPRSGDLSVYWYQQSLDQGLQFLIQYYNGEERAKGNILERFSAQQFPDLHSELNLSSLELGDSALYFCASSVGGEQYFGPGTRLTVT.